A selection of T cell receptor beta chains follows, all from one sample in a study of blood T cell repertoires in COVID-19. The repertoire was sequenced with immunoSEQ multiplex PCR; TCRdb's copy has only in-frame clones and lacks some. The sample has over 200,000 clones, about 90% seen once; the top ten hold approximately 2.4%. Sequenced sample: peripheral blood. The receptors derive from a man younger than 45 with COVID-19, enrolled during active disease. CDR3s leave out the opening cysteine and the closing phenylalanine or tryptophan.

V,J,CDR3
TRBV6-2/TRBV6-3,TRBJ2-7,ASSSSDRDEQY
TRBV2,TRBJ1-5,ASTPLGQGNQPQH
TRBV7-9,TRBJ2-1,ASSFGSSGGAAYNEQF
TRBV27,TRBJ1-5,ASRGLTGSGQPQH
TRBV28,TRBJ2-7,ASSIGQGLINEQY
TRBV3-1/TRBV3-2,TRBJ2-1,ASSQDLGGQESYNEQF
TRBV6-5,TRBJ2-3,ASSLAGRSSDTQY
TRBV7-3,TRBJ2-2,ASSLGTTPTGELF
TRBV6-5,TRBJ1-4,ASSRRQGASEKLF
TRBV7-2,TRBJ2-5,ASSLELGGEETQY
TRBV19,TRBJ2-7,ASSIILAGAYEQY
TRBV14,TRBJ2-4,ASSLRRSGGGNIQY
TRBV10-3,TRBJ1-5,AIRGSGQEYQPQH
TRBV3-1/TRBV3-2,TRBJ2-7,ASSPDLRPSGEQY
TRBV6-1,TRBJ1-5,ASSEASISQPQH
TRBV7-2,TRBJ1-5,ASSYSGTDRSQPQH
TRBV5-4,TRBJ1-3,ASRGTGGNTIY
TRBV3-1/TRBV3-2,TRBJ2-7,ASQKGPGGTYEQY
TRBV4-3,TRBJ1-1,ASSQGQGWNTEAF
TRBV30,TRBJ1-1,AWNGQTNTEAF
TRBV19,TRBJ2-1,ASSIGTGIYNEQF
TRBV7-9,TRBJ1-5,ASSLIQGAGNQPQH
TRBV7-2,TRBJ1-4,ASSLNSANEKLF
TRBV5-1,TRBJ1-1,ASSWTGTGRVNTEAF
TRBV3-1/TRBV3-2,TRBJ2-7,ASSPGQGNLYEQY
TRBV7-8,TRBJ1-4,ASSSDRTGADEKLF
TRBV19,TRBJ1-1,ASSGGAEAF
TRBV7-8,TRBJ1-1,ASRQIPGGLNTEAF
TRBV6-5,TRBJ1-1,ASSRPGQGEAAF
TRBV12-5,TRBJ1-5,ASGLVQQGAHGSNQPQH
TRBV28,TRBJ2-7,ASLERGLYEQY
TRBV16,TRBJ2-1,ASSQVTGGRGEQF
TRBV28,TRBJ2-7,ASSLFVGGSSYEQY
TRBV18,TRBJ2-7,ASSPPASGGGEQY
TRBV4-3,TRBJ2-7,ASSQDTNSYEQY
TRBV19,TRBJ1-1,ASSIIPGHTEAF
TRBV28,TRBJ2-7,AWGGIYEQY
TRBV7-8,TRBJ2-3,ASSLTGLDTQY
TRBV7-9,TRBJ2-5,ASSVQGQETQY
TRBV6-5,TRBJ2-3,ASSYSGTSVADTQY
TRBV7-2,TRBJ2-7,ASSRIQGLHEQY
TRBV5-5,TRBJ1-5,ASSLSGQLSNQPQH
TRBV10-3,TRBJ1-6,AISEREGHNSPLH
TRBV4-3,TRBJ2-5,ASSQEGGQGGETQY
TRBV24-1,TRBJ1-2,ATSEEGQDGGYT
TRBV19,TRBJ1-3,ASSIGQGRNSGNTIY
TRBV7-3,TRBJ1-6,ASSLMGTGNNSPLH